This T cell receptor beta chain was profiled in a study of shared clonotypes between healthy human individuals. Study details: Each donor contributed plates that comprised three CD4 naive, three CD4 memory, two CD8 naive and one CD8 memory.

Execution of the assay was at deep level. In the source study's methods: ImmunoSEQ output held junction-only sequences without quality scores, so filtering differed. Data came from immunoSEQ multiplex PCR; TCRdb stores just in-frame clones and leaves some out. The D gene and trimming were derived from the DNA, and the V and J assignments and clone size from that table. The table has around 2,000,000 clones, over 85% seen once. This clone was recorded only once. The clonotype originates from a man aged 18 to 29 in good health. The sample taken for sequencing was naive CD4+ T cells sorted from blood. Subset of the sample: CD45RA+ positively selected.

The CDR3 region is CASSGFKHDDYTF. CDR3 DNA sequence: TGTGCCAGCTCAGGCTTTAAGCACGATGACTACACCTTC. The rearrangement uses TRBV19 and TRBJ1-2, with D unclear. Germline V gene sequence: CDR1 LNHDA, CDR2 SQIVND (reference sequence). V shed 9 bases and J shed 10 bases, with 21 bases lying between them. The CDR3 sequence is 13 residues long.